What follows describes a single TCR beta chain. The sample belongs to a study of shared clonotypes between healthy human individuals. As defined, naive CD8 cells were CD45RO-negative and positively selected for CCR7, with terminally differentiated effector memory CD45RA+ cells excluded. The table came from immunoSEQ multiplex PCR; TCRdb's copy has only in-frame clones and leaves some out. The sample has hundreds of thousands of clones, around 96% seen once. The specimen was naive CD8+ T cells sorted from blood. The TCR was taken from a woman in her 30s in good health.

The CDR3 loop reads CASSEGSPEETQYF. The CDR3 DNA follows: TGTGCCAGCAGCGAAGGATCACCTGAAGAGACCCAGTACTTC. The V call is TRBV13, the J call TRBJ2-5; D ambiguous. The CDR3 is 14 residues long. Trimming left V 5 bases short and J 3 bases short, with 13 bases between. CDR1 and CDR2 (germline): PRHDT, FYEKMQ (reference sequence).